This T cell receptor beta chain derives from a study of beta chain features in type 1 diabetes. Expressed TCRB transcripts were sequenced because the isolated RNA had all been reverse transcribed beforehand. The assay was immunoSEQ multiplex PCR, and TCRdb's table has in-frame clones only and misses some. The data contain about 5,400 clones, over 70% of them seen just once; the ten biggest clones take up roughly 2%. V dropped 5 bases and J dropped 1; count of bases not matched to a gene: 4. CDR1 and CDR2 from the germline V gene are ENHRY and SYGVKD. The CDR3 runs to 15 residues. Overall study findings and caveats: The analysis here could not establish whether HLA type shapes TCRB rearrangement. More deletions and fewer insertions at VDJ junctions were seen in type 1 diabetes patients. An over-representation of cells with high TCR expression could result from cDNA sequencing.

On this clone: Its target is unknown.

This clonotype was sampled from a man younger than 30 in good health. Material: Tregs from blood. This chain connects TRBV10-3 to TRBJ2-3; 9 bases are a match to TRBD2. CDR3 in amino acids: CAISPASGGTDTQYF. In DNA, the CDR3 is TGTGCCATCAGTCCTGCTAGCGGGGGCACAGATACGCAGTATTTT.